This TCR beta chain comes out of a study of shared clonotypes between healthy human individuals. Study-wide points: Larger estimated richness was generally seen in naive subsets than in memory subsets. When compared with the clonotypes that were shared by all four sorted-subset donors, the non-shared clonotypes turned out to have lower generation probabilities.

It was into CD45RA+ naive and CD45RA-negative memory subsets that the CD4+ cells were split. Approximately 210 ng DNA, around 30,000 T cell genomes, went into each sorted-subset replicate PCR. Some clones are missing from TCRdb's copy, which holds only in-frame ones; the method was immunoSEQ multiplex PCR. The sample has 700,000 or so clones; 60% to 80% are singletons. Turning to this clone: What it binds is unknown.

The V segment lost 5 bases and the J segment 7 bases; nucleotides outside the gene matches: 8. Germline CDR1 LNHDA, CDR2 SQIVND (reference sequence). This CDR3 contains 16 residues. The V and J genes are TRBV19 and TRBJ2-1, with 13 bases identical to TRBD2. The sample was memory CD4+ T cells sorted from blood. Stated subset: CD45RA-negative fraction. The receptor's source is a woman in her thirties in good health. CDR3 sequence: CASSVTLAGGPNEQFF. In DNA, the CDR3 is TGTGCCAGTAGTGTTACACTAGCGGGAGGGCCGAATGAGCAGTTCTTC.